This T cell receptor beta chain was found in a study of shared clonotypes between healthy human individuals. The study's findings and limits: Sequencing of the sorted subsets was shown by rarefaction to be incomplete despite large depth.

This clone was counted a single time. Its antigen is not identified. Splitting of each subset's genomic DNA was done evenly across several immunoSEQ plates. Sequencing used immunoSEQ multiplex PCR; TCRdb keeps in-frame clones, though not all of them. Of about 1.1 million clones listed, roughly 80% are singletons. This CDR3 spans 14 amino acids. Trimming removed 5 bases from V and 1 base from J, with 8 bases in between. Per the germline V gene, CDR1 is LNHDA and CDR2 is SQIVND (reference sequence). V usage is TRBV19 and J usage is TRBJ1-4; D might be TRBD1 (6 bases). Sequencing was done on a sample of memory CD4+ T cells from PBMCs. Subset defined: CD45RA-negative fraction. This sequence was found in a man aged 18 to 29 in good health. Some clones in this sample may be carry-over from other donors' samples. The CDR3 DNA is TGTGCCAGTAGTGTACAGGGAACTAATGAAAAACTGTTTTTT. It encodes CASSVQGTNEKLFF.